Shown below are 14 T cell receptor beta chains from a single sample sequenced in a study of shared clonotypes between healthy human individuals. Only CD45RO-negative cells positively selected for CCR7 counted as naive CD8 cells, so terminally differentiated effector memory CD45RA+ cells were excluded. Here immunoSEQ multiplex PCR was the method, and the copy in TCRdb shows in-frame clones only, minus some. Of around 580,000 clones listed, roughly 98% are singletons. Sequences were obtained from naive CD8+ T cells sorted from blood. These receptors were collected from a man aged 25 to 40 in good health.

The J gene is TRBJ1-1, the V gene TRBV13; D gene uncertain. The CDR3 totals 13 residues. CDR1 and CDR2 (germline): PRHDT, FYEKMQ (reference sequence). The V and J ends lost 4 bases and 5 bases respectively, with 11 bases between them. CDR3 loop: CASSSLAGTEAFF. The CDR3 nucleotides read TGTGCCAGCAGCTCCTTAGCCGGGACTGAAGCTTTCTTT.

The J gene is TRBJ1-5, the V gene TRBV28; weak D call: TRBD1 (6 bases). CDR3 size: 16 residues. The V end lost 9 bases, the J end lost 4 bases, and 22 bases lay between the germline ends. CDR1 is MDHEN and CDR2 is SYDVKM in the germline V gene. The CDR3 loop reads CASRPPSGGENQPQHF. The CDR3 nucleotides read TGTGCCAGTAGACCACCCTCCGGGGGCGAGAATCAGCCCCAGCATTTT.

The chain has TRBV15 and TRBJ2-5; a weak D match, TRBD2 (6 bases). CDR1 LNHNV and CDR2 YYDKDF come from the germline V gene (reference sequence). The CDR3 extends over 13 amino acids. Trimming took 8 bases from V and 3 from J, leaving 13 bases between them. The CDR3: CATSGVVEETQYF. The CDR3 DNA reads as TGTGCCACCTCGGGAGTGGTGGAAGAGACCCAGTACTTC.

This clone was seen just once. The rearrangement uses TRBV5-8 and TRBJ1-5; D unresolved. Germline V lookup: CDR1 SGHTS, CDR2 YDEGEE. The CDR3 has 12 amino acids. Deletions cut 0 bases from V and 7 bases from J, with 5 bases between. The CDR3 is CASSLGRQPQHF. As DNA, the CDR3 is TGTGCCAGCAGCTTGGGTAGACAGCCCCAGCATTTT.

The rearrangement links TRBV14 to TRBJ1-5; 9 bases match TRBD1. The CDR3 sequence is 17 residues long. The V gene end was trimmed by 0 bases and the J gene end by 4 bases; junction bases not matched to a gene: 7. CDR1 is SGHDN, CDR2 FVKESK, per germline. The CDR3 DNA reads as TGTGCCAGCAGCCAAGACCCCGGGACAGGGCTGAATCAGCCCCAGCATTTT. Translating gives CASSQDPGTGLNQPQHF.

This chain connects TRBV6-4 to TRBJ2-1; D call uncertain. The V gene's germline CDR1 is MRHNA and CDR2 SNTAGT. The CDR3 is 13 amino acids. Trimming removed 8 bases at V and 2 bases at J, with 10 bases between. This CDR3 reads CASGLGPYNEQFF. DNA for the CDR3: TGTGCCAGCGGTCTAGGGCCCTACAATGAGCAGTTCTTC.

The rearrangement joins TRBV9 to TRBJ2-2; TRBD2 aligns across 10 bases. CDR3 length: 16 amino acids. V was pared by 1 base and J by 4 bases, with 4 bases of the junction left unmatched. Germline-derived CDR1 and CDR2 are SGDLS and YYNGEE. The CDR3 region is CASSVHSGRSTGELFF. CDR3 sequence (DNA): TGTGCCAGCAGCGTACATAGCGGGAGGTCCACCGGGGAGCTGTTTTTT.

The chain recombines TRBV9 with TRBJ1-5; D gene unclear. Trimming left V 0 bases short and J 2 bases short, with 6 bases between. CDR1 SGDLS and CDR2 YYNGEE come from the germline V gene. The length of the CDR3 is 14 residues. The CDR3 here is CASSVGNGNQPQHF. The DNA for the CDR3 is TGTGCCAGCAGCGTAGGGAACGGCAATCAGCCCCAGCATTTT.

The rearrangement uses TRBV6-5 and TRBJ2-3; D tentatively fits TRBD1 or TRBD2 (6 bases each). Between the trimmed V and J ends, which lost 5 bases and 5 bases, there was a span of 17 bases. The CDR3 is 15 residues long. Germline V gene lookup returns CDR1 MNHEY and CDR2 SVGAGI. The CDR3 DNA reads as TGTGCCAGCAGTACCCTTGGGGGGCCCAGAGATACGCAGTATTTT. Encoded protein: CASSTLGGPRDTQYF.

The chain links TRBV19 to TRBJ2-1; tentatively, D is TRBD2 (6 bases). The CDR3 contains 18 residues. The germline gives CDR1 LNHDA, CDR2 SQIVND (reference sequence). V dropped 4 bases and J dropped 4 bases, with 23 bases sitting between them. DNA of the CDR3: TGTGCCAGTAGTACCCAGAGCGAAGGCGGGGAAAGATACAATGAGCAGTTCTTC. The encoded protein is CASSTQSEGGERYNEQFF.

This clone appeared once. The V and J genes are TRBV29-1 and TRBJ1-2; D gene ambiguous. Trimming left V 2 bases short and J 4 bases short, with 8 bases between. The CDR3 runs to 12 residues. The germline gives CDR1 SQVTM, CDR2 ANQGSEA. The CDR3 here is CSVESRFYGYTF. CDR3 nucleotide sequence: TGCAGCGTTGAAAGCAGGTTCTATGGCTACACCTTC. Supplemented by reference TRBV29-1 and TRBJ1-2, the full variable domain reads SAVISQKPSRDICQRGTSLTIQCQVDSQVTMMFWYRQQPGQSLTLIATANQGSEATYESGFVIDKFPISRPNLTFSTLTVSNMSPEDSSIYLCSVESRFYGYTFGSGTRLTVV.

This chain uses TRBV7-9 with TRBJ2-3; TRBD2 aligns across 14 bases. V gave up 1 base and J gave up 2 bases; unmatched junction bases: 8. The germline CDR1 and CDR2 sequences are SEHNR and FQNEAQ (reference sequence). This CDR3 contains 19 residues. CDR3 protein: CASSLEGTSGGPATDTQYF. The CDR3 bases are TGTGCCAGCAGCTTAGAGGGGACTAGCGGGGGACCCGCCACAGATACGCAGTATTTT.

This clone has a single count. In nucleotides, the CDR3 is TGTGCCACCAGGCTAGCGGGGGCTAGCACAGATACGCAGTATTTT. Its translation is CATRLAGASTDTQYF. V and J are TRBV15 and TRBJ2-3, with 10 nucleotides matching TRBD2. Germline loops: CDR1 LNHNV, CDR2 YYDKDF (reference sequence). The V segment lost 6 bases and the J segment 0 bases; nucleotides outside the gene matches: 3. This CDR3 has 15 residues.

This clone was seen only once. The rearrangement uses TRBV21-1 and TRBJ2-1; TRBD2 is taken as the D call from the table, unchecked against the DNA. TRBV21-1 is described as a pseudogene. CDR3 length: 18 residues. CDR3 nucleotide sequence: TGTGCCAGCGGGCTAGCGGGTTATAGGCAGTGGTCCTACAATGAGCAGTTCTTC. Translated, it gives CASGLAGYRQWSYNEQFF.